These T cell receptor beta chains were read from a single sample in a study of T cells in Graves' hyperthyroidism and ophthalmopathy. TCRdb re-called the multiplex PCR reads with MiXCR, one entry per CDR3 protein. This table has nearly 110,000 distinct CDR3 sequences, 15% to 20% appearing once. The sequencing sample was made of blood. The source of these receptors is a woman aged 45 to 65 with Graves' hyperthyroidism. CDR3s include the opening cysteine and the closing phenylalanine or tryptophan. The D gene is left open where the match is weak. Only part of the rows carry a size: once, few, many, or a class if the clone is expanded.

V gene	clone size	J gene	D gene	CDR3 DNA	CDR3 protein
TRBV28	many	TRBJ1-2	.	TGTGCCAGCAGTTTATGGGCAGGGAACGCTGGCTACACCTTC	CASSLWAGNAGYTF
TRBV29-1	many	TRBJ2-5	TRBD2	TGCAGCGTTTACCCGAAGGCAGCGGGGTTGCAAGAGACCCAGTACTTC	CSVYPKAAGLQETQYF
TRBV3-1	many	TRBJ2-3	.	TGTGCCAGCAGCCAAGAGACGGGCCAGCTAGGCACAGATACGCAGTATTTT	CASSQETGQLGTDTQYF
TRBV7-9	medium-sized	TRBJ1-1	.	TGTGCCAGCAGCCCCTGGATGGATGAAGCTTTCTTT	CASSPWMDEAFF
TRBV11-2	.	TRBJ2-5	TRBD1	TGTGCCAGCAGCCCAGGGGCAGGGGGCATCTGGGAGACCCAGTACTTC	CASSPGAGGIWETQYF
TRBV27	many	TRBJ2-1	TRBD2	TGTGCCAGCAGTGAAGGACTAGCGGTACAGGGCGATGAGCAGTTCTTC	CASSEGLAVQGDEQFF
TRBV28	.	TRBJ2-6	.	TGTGCCAGCAGTCCGTCGCCGGGCGGGGCCAACGTCCTGACTTTC	CASSPSPGGANVLTF
TRBV6-5	.	TRBJ1-6	.	TGTGCCAGCAGTTACAACCCGAATTCACCCCTCCACTTT	CASSYNPNSPLHF
TRBV20-1	many	TRBJ2-3	TRBD2	TGCAGTGCTAGAGATATCCGGATTAGCGGGAGTCTCTCAGATACGCAGTATTTT	CSARDIRISGSLSDTQYF
TRBV30	many	TRBJ1-2	.	TGTGCCTGGAGTGTCACCTTTGGGGGAAGGTTTAACTATGGCTACACCTTC	CAWSVTFGGRFNYGYTF
TRBV9	many	TRBJ2-1	.	TGTGCCAGCAGCGTAGACCCTTCTACATATGAGCAGTTCTTC	CASSVDPSTYEQFF
TRBV9	many	TRBJ2-4	TRBD2	TGTGCCAGCAGCGTTGACGGGAGGGACAAAAACATTCAGTACTTC	CASSVDGRDKNIQYF
TRBV20-1	many	TRBJ1-1	.	TGCAGTGCTGGGCACACTGAAGCTTTCTTT	CSAGHTEAFF
TRBV12-3/TRBV12-4	many	TRBJ2-5	.	TGTGCCAGCAGTTCGGAAGAGACCCAGTACTTC	CASSSEETQYF
TRBV7-9	many	TRBJ1-6	.	TGTGCCAGCAGCGCCCGGGACGTCGGAGATTCACCCCTCCACTTT	CASSARDVGDSPLHF
TRBV28	.	TRBJ1-1	.	TGTGCCAGCAGTTTACCAACCGGGGTGGATGCTTTCTTT	CASSLPTGVDAFF
TRBV5-4	few	TRBJ1-2	.	TGTGCCAGCAGCCCCGGACAGATAGAGGGCTACACCTTC	CASSPGQIEGYTF
TRBV12-3/TRBV12-4	few	TRBJ1-2	.	TGTGCCAGCAGTTACAGAGGTTCGGGCTATGGCTACACCTTC	CASSYRGSGYGYTF
TRBV11-3	many	TRBJ2-2	TRBD2	TGTGCCAGCAGGGCTAGCGGGAGGCCGAACACCGGGGAGCTGTTTTTT	CASRASGRPNTGELFF
TRBV11-1	few	TRBJ2-2	.	TGTGCCAGCAGCTTCGGTTCGAACACCGGGGAGCTGTTTTTT	CASSFGSNTGELFF
TRBV7-7	.	TRBJ2-2	TRBD2	TGTGCTAGCAGCTTCGGGACTAGAGAACTCGGAGCAACCGGGGAGCTGTTTTTT	CASSFGTRELGATGELFF
TRBV28	many	TRBJ2-2	TRBD1	TGTGCCCATAGTAGGGGGGACAGGGTCCTTTACACCGGGGAGCTGTTTTTT	CAHSRGDRVLYTGELFF
TRBV3-1	many	TRBJ2-2	.	TGTGCCAGCAGCCAAGAAACCTGGAGCGAGGTGTTTTTT	CASSQETWSEVFF
TRBV20-1	few	TRBJ1-6	.	TGCAGTGCTAGCAGGGAGGGGAATTCACCCCTCCACTTT	CSASREGNSPLHF
TRBV20-1	many	TRBJ2-1	TRBD2	TGCAGTGCTAGTCTGTGGACTAGCGGGGACCACTACAATGAGCAGTTCTTC	CSASLWTSGDHYNEQFF
TRBV6-5	few	TRBJ1-6	.	TGTGCCAGCAGTTACCCTGCCGAAACCTATAATTCACCCCTCCACTTT	CASSYPAETYNSPLHF
TRBV4-1	many	TRBJ1-6	.	TGCGCCAGCAGCCAAGATGGTCAGGATTCACCCCTCCACTTT	CASSQDGQDSPLHF
TRBV12-3/TRBV12-4	.	TRBJ1-2	TRBD1	TGTGCCAGCAGTCCCCGGACAGGATCAATCTATGGCTACACCTTC	CASSPRTGSIYGYTF
TRBV19	many	TRBJ2-2	TRBD1	TGTGCCAGCACTCCGGGGGGACAGGGTTTGACCGGGGAGCTGTTTTTT	CASTPGGQGLTGELFF